This TCR beta chain was sequenced during a study of beta chain features in type 1 diabetes. The CDR3 spans 15 residues. Trimming removed 10 bases at V and 4 bases at J, with 19 bases between. The germline V gene encodes CDR1 MNHNS and CDR2 SASEGT. Every isolated RNA sample was fully reverse transcribed, so sequencing captured expressed TCRB transcripts. This table comes from immunoSEQ multiplex PCR, and its TCRdb copy is limited to in-frame clones, with some not included. The sample yields roughly 240,000 clones, roughly 13% seen once. The source is a woman aged 40 to 50 in good health. The material sequenced was naive CD4+ T cells from blood. The chain links TRBV6-1 to TRBJ2-2; perhaps TRBD1 as D (5 bases). The CDR3 nucleotides are TGTGCCACCCGACCCACGGCAGGGTCCACCGGGGAGCTGTTTTTT. Translation gives CATRPTAGSTGELFF.